The 10 T cell receptor beta chains presented below share a single source sample, sequenced in a study of cytomegalovirus exposure and HLA in healthy donors. PCR amplification relied on 60 Vbeta primers (plus 13 Jbeta primers). Here immunoSEQ multiplex PCR was the method, and the copy in TCRdb shows in-frame clones only, minus some. The sample yields some 130,000 clones, about 76% seen once. Sequences were obtained from PBMCs. Every receptor here comes from a female donor in good health and CMV-seronegative.

This chain links TRBV11-3 with TRBJ2-5; a weak D match, TRBD2 (5 bases). In germline, CDR1 is SGHNT, CDR2 YENEEA. The CDR3 runs 14 residues. With 0 bases removed from V and 0 bases from J, the gap between germline ends came to 5 bases. The CDR3 loop reads CASSLEADQETQYF. The CDR3 nucleotides are TGTGCCAGCAGCTTAGAAGCGGACCAAGAGACCCAGTACTTC.

This clone came up a few times. J is TRBJ2-1 and V is TRBV4-1; no reliable D call. Trimming took off 0 bases at V and 7 bases at J, with 16 bases between the two ends. Germline CDR1 reads MGHRA; CDR2 reads YSYEKL. The CDR3 has 16 amino acids. CDR3 nucleotide sequence: TGCGCCAGCAGCCAAGAAGTCCGACTCGAGACTAATGAGCAGTTCTTC. The encoded protein is CASSQEVRLETNEQFF.

The rearrangement joins TRBV7-2 to TRBJ2-7; 10 positions agree with TRBD2. Germline V CDR1 and CDR2: SGHTA, FQGNSA. Germline trimming cut 5 bases from V and 2 bases from J; bases unmatched to any gene: 6. CDR3 length equals 15 residues. The CDR3 spells CASSRIAGGAYEQYF. DNA of the CDR3: TGTGCCAGCAGCCGGATAGCGGGAGGAGCCTACGAGCAGTACTTC.

The V call is TRBV9, the J call TRBJ1-6; TRBD1 is a possible D gene (6 bases). CDR1 SGDLS and CDR2 YYNGEE come from the germline V gene. This CDR3 is 14 amino acids long. V lost 0 bases to trimming and J lost 5 bases, with 6 bases between them. This chain's CDR3 is CASSVEGDNSPLHF. The CDR3 DNA reads as TGTGCCAGCAGCGTAGAGGGGGATAATTCACCCCTCCACTTT.

The chain recombines TRBV9 with TRBJ1-2; 7 bases align to TRBD1. Germline values: CDR1 SGDLS, CDR2 YYNGEE. This CDR3 comprises 14 residues. V lost 4 bases to trimming and J lost 8 bases; unmatched junction nucleotides: 11. The CDR3 nucleotides are TGTGCCAGCAGCACCCGACAGGGTGGATGGGGCTACACCTTC. Translation: CASSTRQGGWGYTF.

The genes are TRBV27 and TRBJ1-6, with 7 positions matching TRBD1. Trimming at V came to 3 bases and at J to 9 bases, leaving 2 bases not matched to a gene. The CDR3 extends over 13 amino acids. Germline values: CDR1 MNHEY, CDR2 SMNVEV (reference sequence). CDR3 region: CASSFRGSSPLHF. The CDR3 DNA reads TGTGCCAGCAGTTTCAGGGGGAGTTCACCCCTCCACTTT.

The chain employs TRBV11-1 and TRBJ2-3; 7 bases agree with TRBD2. V lost 5 bases, J lost 3 bases, and 8 bases stayed unmatched. The CDR3 loop spans 15 amino acids. Germline V CDR1 and CDR2: SGHAT, FQDESV (reference sequence). In nucleotides, the CDR3 is TGTGCCAGCAGCCCCAGCGGGGTGGGAACAGATACGCAGTATTTT. This codes for CASSPSGVGTDTQYF.

This clone appeared once. This rearrangement joins TRBV9 to TRBJ2-7; the D is unclear. Germline loops: CDR1 SGDLS, CDR2 YYNGEE. The CDR3 is 15 amino acids. Trimming took off 0 bases at V and 0 bases at J, with 10 bases between the two ends. CDR3: CASSVAQTASYEQYF. DNA of the CDR3: TGTGCCAGCAGCGTAGCTCAAACAGCCTCCTACGAGCAGTACTTC.

The chain combines TRBV7-2 with TRBJ2-5, with 8 bases that match TRBD2. Germline values: CDR1 SGHTA, CDR2 FQGNSA. The CDR3 runs 15 residues. J gave up 4 bases and V 5 bases, and 9 bases lay outside the gene matches. The CDR3 is CASSRSGRGRETQYF. Here the CDR3 DNA reads TGTGCCAGCAGCCGCAGCGGGAGAGGGCGAGAGACCCAGTACTTC.

This chain links TRBV2 with TRBJ2-4, with TRBD2 identical over 9 bases. J lost 0 bases, V lost 6 bases, and 6 bases had no gene match. Germline V gene sequence: CDR1 SNHLY, CDR2 FYNNEI. This CDR3 is 16 amino acids long. CDR3 sequence: CASRVSGSLAKNIQYF. CDR3 sequence (DNA): TGTGCCAGCAGGGTTAGCGGGAGCCTAGCCAAAAACATTCAGTACTTC.